This TCR beta chain was obtained from a study of CD8 T cells in ankylosing spondylitis. Study observations and caveats: Within ankylosing spondylitis blood, a TCR beta motif made up of roughly eight highly homologous variants appeared to be characteristic. Past studies reported some motif variants in reactive arthritis synovial fluid and blood.

This CDR3 contains 14 residues. V shed 3 bases and J 6 bases; nucleotides not matched to a gene: 7. Germline V gives CDR1 DFQATT, CDR2 SNEGSKA (reference sequence). A few counts support this clonotype. Antigen: not known. Scientists made TCR beta libraries using quantitative 5'-RACE with molecular barcodes. One entry per CDR3 protein results from TCRdb running MiXCR on the 5' RACE reads. Of 24,000 or so distinct CDR3 sequences listed, 13% were seen once; the top ten hold about 32%. This receptor was taken from a male donor with ankylosing spondylitis or in good health (not recorded which). This chain connects TRBV20-1 to TRBJ2-1, with TRBD1 matching 8 bases. The sequenced sample consisted of blood. The CDR3 here is CSARRQGAFNEQFF. In DNA, the CDR3 is TGCAGTGCTAGGAGGCAGGGGGCCTTCAATGAGCAGTTCTTC.